The 10 T cell receptor beta chains presented below share a single source sample, sequenced in a study of OX40 agonist ivuxolimab in advanced cancers. The repertoire was sequenced with immunoSEQ multiplex PCR; TCRdb's copy has only in-frame clones and lacks some. The sample has approximately 77,000 clones, about 82% seen once; the top ten hold 1.5% to 2%. The source material was CD4+ or CD8+ T cells sorted from blood, sampled in a trial of the OX40 agonist ivuxolimab. The receptors here all came from an adult with an advanced solid tumor such as melanoma, head and neck, liver or kidney cancer.

The gene calls are TRBV5-1 and TRBJ2-3; maybe TRBD1 (5 bases). Trimming shortened V by 10 bases and J by 1 base, and 16 bases separated the two germline ends. In germline, CDR1 is SGHRS, CDR2 YFSETQ. The CDR3 spans 14 residues. For the CDR3, the DNA is TGCGCCTGCCGTGGGGCTCGGGGCACAGATACGCAGTATTTT. The encoded protein is CACRGARGTDTQYF.

The V gene is TRBV29-1, the J gene TRBJ2-2; D is perhaps TRBD2 (6 bases). The CDR3 runs to 14 residues. CDR1 is SQVTM and CDR2 is ANQGSEA in the germline V gene. V lost 6 bases to trimming and J lost 3 bases, with 14 bases between them. The CDR3 protein is CSVYGGTDTGELFF. In DNA, the CDR3 is TGCAGCGTCTATGGAGGGACGGACACCGGGGAGCTGTTTTTT.

The J gene is TRBJ2-7, the V gene TRBV25-1, with D unresolved. V was trimmed by 8 bases and J by 1 base, leaving 9 bases between them. The CDR3 contains 12 residues. Germline V gene sequence: CDR1 MGHDK, CDR2 SYGVNS. The CDR3 DNA reads as TGTGCCAGCGCAGCCCCATCCTACGAGCAGTACTTC. It translates to CASAAPSYEQYF.

Comment on this clone: Mismatch with germline at one junction end may stem from a read error. The chain links TRBV18 to TRBJ1-6; D unclear. The CDR3 loop spans 15 amino acids. The V gene's germline CDR1 is KGHSH and CDR2 LQKENI. The DNA of the CDR3 is TGTGCCAGCTCACCGAACAGATCCTTTAATTCACCCCTCCACTTT. Encoded protein: CASSPNRSFNSPLHF.

The V and J genes are TRBV27 and TRBJ1-5; D remains ambiguous. V lost 3 bases to trimming and J lost 0 bases, with 3 bases between them. The CDR3 has 13 amino acids. CDR1 and CDR2 from the germline V gene are MNHEY and SMNVEV (reference sequence). Here the CDR3 reads CASSLDSNQPQHF. The CDR3 nucleotides are TGTGCCAGCAGTTTGGATAGCAATCAGCCCCAGCATTTT.

This clone was counted only a few times. The sample carries other DNA sequences with the same CDR3. The CDR3 DNA sequence: TGTGCCAGCAGCGTAGCTGGGGAAGGCACTGAAGCTTTCTTT. It codes for CASSVAGEGTEAFF. The chain has TRBV9 and TRBJ1-1; D unclear. Germline CDR1 is SGDLS and CDR2 is YYNGEE. V lost 0 bases to trimming and J lost 4 bases, with 10 bases between them. There are 14 residues in the CDR3. The complete variable domain, with remaining parts taken from reference TRBV9 and TRBJ1-1, reads DSGVTQTPKHLITATGQRVTLRCSPRSGDLSVYWYQQSLDQGLQFLIQYYNGEERAKGNILERFSAQQFPDLHSELNLSSLELGDSALYFCASSVAGEGTEAFFGQGTRLTVV.

The CDR3 coding sequence is TGTGCCAGCAGCCCTGGGACAACTGAAGCTTTCTTT. It encodes CASSPGTTEAFF. The V gene is TRBV14, the J gene TRBJ1-1, with a tentative D call TRBD1 (6 bases). From germline, CDR1 is SGHDN and CDR2 FVKESK. The CDR3 sequence is 12 residues long. The germline V and J ends were trimmed by 4 bases and 5 bases, with 8 bases remaining between them.

The J gene is TRBJ1-4, the V gene TRBV5-1, with D hard to call. The CDR3 has 16 amino acids. Germline V gene data show CDR1 as SGHRS and CDR2 as YFSETQ. The germline V and J ends were trimmed by 0 bases and 5 bases, with 14 bases remaining between them. CDR3 nucleotide sequence: TGCGCCAGCAGCTTGGCCGGTGTCCTACTAAATGAAAAACTGTTTTTT. This encodes CASSLAGVLLNEKLFF.

This clone was detected once. The rearrangement joins TRBV28 to TRBJ2-7; 9 nucleotides match TRBD1. The germline V gene encodes CDR1 MDHEN and CDR2 SYDVKM. V was pared by 5 bases and J by 0 bases, with 8 bases of the junction left unmatched. The length of the CDR3 is 16 residues. The CDR3, as DNA: TGTGCCAGCAGTATTCCGGGACAGGGCCGCTCCTACGAGCAGTACTTC. Its translation: CASSIPGQGRSYEQYF.

Here the CDR3 DNA reads TGTGCCAGCAGCCCCGTCGGTGAACTGTTTTTT. Protein: CASSPVGELFF. V gene TRBV27 combines with J gene TRBJ1-4, with unresolved D. The germline gives CDR1 MNHEY, CDR2 SMNVEV (reference sequence). There are 11 residues in the CDR3. Trimming took 6 bases from V and 12 from J, leaving 11 bases between them.